Each of the 16 T cell receptor beta chains below was sequenced from the same sample in a study of T cells in Graves' hyperthyroidism and ophthalmopathy. Authors of the study amplified TCR beta CDR3 regions from RNA transcripts. The TCR CDR3 first-round RT-PCR relied on the HTBI primer set. Each CDR3 protein is one row after TCRdb ran MiXCR on the multiplex PCR reads. The sample carries around 440,000 distinct CDR3 sequences, roughly 14% recorded once. The sample consisted of blood. The receptor set was obtained from a woman aged 18 to 35 with Graves' hyperthyroidism.

This clonotype was counted many times. The chain employs TRBV2 and TRBJ2-1; tentative D call: TRBD2 (5 bases). From germline, CDR1 is SNHLY and CDR2 FYNNEI. This CDR3 has 16 amino acids. The V end was cut by 6 bases, the J end by 8 bases, with 23 bases between. This chain's CDR3 is CASSGNSGRGVDEQFF. In DNA, the CDR3 is TGTGCCAGCAGCGGTAATTCGGGTCGGGGAGTTGATGAGCAGTTCTTC.

This clonotype showed up many times. The chain combines TRBV20-1 with TRBJ1-1, with D hard to call. Trimming shortened V by 3 bases and J by 0 bases, and 8 bases separated the two germline ends. In germline, CDR1 is DFQATT, CDR2 SNEGSKA (reference sequence). CDR3 size: 13 residues. CDR3 DNA: TGCAGTGCTAGGGCCAGCCTGAACACTGAAGCTTTCTTT. It specifies CSARASLNTEAFF.

This clonotype was seen a few times. The rearrangement joins TRBV19 to TRBJ2-1; 9 bases match TRBD2. CDR1 and CDR2 from the germline V gene are LNHDA and SQIVND (reference sequence). V lost 4 bases to trimming and J lost 8 bases; unmatched junction nucleotides: 3. The CDR3 totals 13 residues. CDR3 coding DNA: TGTGCCAGTAGTAGGGGACTAGCCCATGAGCAGTTCTTC. It translates to CASSRGLAHEQFF.

This clonotype was seen repeatedly, ten times or more. The gene calls are TRBV18 and TRBJ2-1, with D perhaps TRBD2 (6 bases). Germline V gene sequence: CDR1 KGHSH, CDR2 LQKENI. The CDR3 has 15 amino acids. V lost 3 bases and J lost 4, with 13 bases in between. CDR3 bases: TGTGCCAGCTCACCTCTAGGAGGGTGGTACAATGAGCAGTTCTTC. The encoded protein is CASSPLGGWYNEQFF.

In its sample, this clonotype was seen a few times. The J gene is TRBJ1-5, the V gene TRBV10-3; D remains unclear. Trimming shortened V by 8 bases and J by 1 base, and 9 bases separated the two germline ends. The CDR3 loop spans 13 amino acids. CDR1 and CDR2 (germline): ENHRY, SYGVKD. CDR3 sequence (DNA): TGTGCCATCGGTACAGAGAGCAATCAGCCCCAGCATTTT. This sequence encodes CAIGTESNQPQHF.

This clonotype was recorded many times. V is TRBV5-4 and J is TRBJ2-1; 10 bases are shared with TRBD2. The CDR3 runs to 15 residues. Germline V gene sequence: CDR1 SGHNT, CDR2 YYREEE (reference sequence). The J segment lost 3 bases and the V segment lost 5 bases, leaving 5 bases of the junction unmatched. Here the CDR3 DNA reads TGTGCCAGCAGTTCCGGGACTAGCGACTACAATGAGCAGTTCTTC. Protein sequence: CASSSGTSDYNEQFF.

This clonotype was detected ten times or more. The chain joins TRBV6-1 to TRBJ1-1; D unresolved. CDR3 length: 14 residues. The ends were cut back, 1 base at V and 4 bases at J, with 10 bases in the middle. CDR1 and CDR2 from the germline V gene are MNHNS and SASEGT. This chain's CDR3 is CASSEVGGSTEAFF. CDR3 coding DNA: TGTGCCAGCAGTGAAGTGGGCGGTAGCACTGAAGCTTTCTTT.

This clonotype was counted ten times or more. This rearrangement joins TRBV7-8 to TRBJ2-7; 12 bases fit TRBD2. CDR1 SGHVS and CDR2 FQNEAQ come from the germline V gene. This CDR3 comprises 15 residues. The ends lost 1 base at V and 4 bases at J; junction bases unmatched: 2. The CDR3 is CASSLDGLAGYEQYF. The CDR3 DNA reads as TGTGCCAGCAGCTTAGACGGACTAGCGGGGTACGAGCAGTACTTC.

This clonotype was seen repeatedly, ten times or more. No DNA is shown, since the ends of the CDR3 on it are uncertain; the CDR3 is the one TCRdb lists. The chain couples TRBV6-1 to TRBJ2-2; the table gives TRBD2 as D, unverified against the DNA. Both ends counted, the CDR3 spans 17 residues. The V gene's germline CDR1 is MNHNS and CDR2 SASEGT. The CDR3 loop is CASSTSGLAGNTGELFF.

Ten or more counts support this clonotype. CDR3 coding DNA: TGTGCCAGCACTCGGACTGGCCCTATTGAGACCCAGTACTTC. Its protein product is CASTRTGPIETQYF. The chain recombines TRBV2 with TRBJ2-5, with a weak D call TRBD2 (5 bases). Trimming stripped 7 bases from V and 5 bases from J, with 17 bases between. The germline CDR1 and CDR2 sequences are SNHLY and FYNNEI. There are 14 residues in the CDR3.

In its sample, this clonotype was seen many times. This chain connects TRBV20-1 to TRBJ1-1, with TRBD1 identical over 12 bases. Per germline, CDR1 DFQATT and CDR2 SNEGSKA (reference sequence). V was clipped by 3 bases and J by 7 bases; unmatched bases: 9. The CDR3 covers 15 residues. CDR3 nucleotide sequence: TGCAGTGCTAGCCGGGACAGGGGGCTTCCCGTTGAAGCTTTCTTT. Translation gives CSASRDRGLPVEAFF.

J is TRBJ2-7 and V is TRBV11-2; TRBD1 agrees at 7 bases. V was pared by 3 bases and J by 1 base, with 9 bases of the junction left unmatched. This CDR3 is 16 amino acids long. Germline assignment: CDR1 SGHAT and CDR2 FQNNGV. The CDR3 loop reads CASSFGDSGSSYEQYF. CDR3 sequence (DNA): TGTGCCAGCAGCTTTGGGGACAGCGGTTCGTCCTACGAGCAGTACTTC.

This clonotype occurred many times. The chain couples TRBV27 to TRBJ2-1; 8 bases are shared with TRBD2. Trimming took 7 bases from V and 10 from J; bases not matched to a gene: 18. This CDR3 contains 16 residues. From germline, CDR1 is MNHEY and CDR2 SMNVEV (reference sequence). CDR3 sequence: CASILRAGAPTREQFF. CDR3 in DNA: TGTGCCAGCATTCTTAGAGCGGGAGCCCCTACTAGGGAGCAGTTCTTC.

Ten or more counts support this clonotype. The chain uses TRBV28 and TRBJ2-1, with D possibly TRBD2 on 5 matching bases. Trimming took off 5 bases at V and 4 bases at J, with 12 bases between the two ends. The V gene's germline CDR1 is MDHEN and CDR2 SYDVKM. The CDR3 is 14 residues long. The CDR3 sequence: CASSPIEGYNEQFF. As DNA, the CDR3 is TGTGCCAGCAGTCCTATTGAGGGATACAATGAGCAGTTCTTC.

This clonotype was observed at least ten times. V usage is TRBV7-9 and J usage is TRBJ2-7, with a tentative D call TRBD1 (5 bases). The germline V gene has CDR1 SEHNR and CDR2 FQNEAQ (reference sequence). This CDR3 has 13 residues. The V and J ends lost 2 bases and 7 bases respectively, with 12 bases between them. CDR3 in amino acids: CASSLIRVEEQYF. The DNA for the CDR3 is TGTGCCAGCAGCTTAATCAGGGTAGAGGAGCAGTACTTC.

This clonotype was recorded a few times. In DNA form, the CDR3 reads TGTGCCAGTAGTATGGGACACCTCCAAGAGACCCAGTACTTC. The encoded protein is CASSMGHLQETQYF. The chain couples TRBV19 to TRBJ2-5, with D perhaps TRBD1 (6 bases). This CDR3 has 14 amino acids. The ends were cut back, 3 bases at V and 1 base at J, with 9 bases in the middle. CDR1 is LNHDA and CDR2 is SQIVND in the germline V gene (reference sequence).